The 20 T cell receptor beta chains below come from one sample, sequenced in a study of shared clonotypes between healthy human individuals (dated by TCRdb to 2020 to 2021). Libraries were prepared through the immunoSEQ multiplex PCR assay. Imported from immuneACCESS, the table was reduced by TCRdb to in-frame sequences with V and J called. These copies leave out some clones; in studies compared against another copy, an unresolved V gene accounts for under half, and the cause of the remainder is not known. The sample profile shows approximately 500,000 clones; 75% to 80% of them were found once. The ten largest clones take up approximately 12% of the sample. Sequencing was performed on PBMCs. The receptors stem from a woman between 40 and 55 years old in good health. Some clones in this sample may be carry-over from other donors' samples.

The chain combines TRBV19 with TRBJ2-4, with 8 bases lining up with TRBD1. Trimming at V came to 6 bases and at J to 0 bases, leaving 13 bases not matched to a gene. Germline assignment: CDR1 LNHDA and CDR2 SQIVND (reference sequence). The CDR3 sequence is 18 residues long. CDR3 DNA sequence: TGTGCCAGTAGCCTACGGGACAGGATAACCCTAGCCAAAAACATTCAGTACTTC. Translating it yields CASSLRDRITLAKNIQYF. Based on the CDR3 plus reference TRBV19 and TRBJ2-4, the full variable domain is DGGITQSPKYLFRKEGQNVTLSCEQNLNHDAMYWYRQDPGQGLRLIYYSQIVNDFQKGDIAEGYSVSREKKESFPLTVTSAQKNPTAFYLCASSLRDRITLAKNIQYFGAGTRLSVL.

The CDR3 loop is CASSQDLEVSGQELFF. The CDR3, as DNA: TGCGCCAGCAGCCAAGATTTAGAGGTATCGGGCCAGGAGCTGTTTTTT. The chain carries TRBV4-3 and TRBJ2-2; no clear D gene. Germline CDR1 is LGHNA and CDR2 is YSLEER. The CDR3 has 16 residues. With 0 bases removed from V and 10 bases from J, the gap between germline ends came to 18 bases.

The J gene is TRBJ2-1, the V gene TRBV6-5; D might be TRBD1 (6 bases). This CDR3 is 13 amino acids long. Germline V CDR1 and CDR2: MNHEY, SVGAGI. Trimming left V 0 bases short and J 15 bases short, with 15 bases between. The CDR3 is CASSYSRLQGMFF. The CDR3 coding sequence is TGTGCCAGCAGTTACTCGAGGCTACAGGGCATGTTCTTC.

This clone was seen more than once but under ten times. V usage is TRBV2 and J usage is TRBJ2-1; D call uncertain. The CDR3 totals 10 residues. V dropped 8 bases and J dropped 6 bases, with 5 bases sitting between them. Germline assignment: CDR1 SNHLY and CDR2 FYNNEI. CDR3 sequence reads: CASDSNEQFF. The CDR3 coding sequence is TGTGCCAGCGACTCCAATGAGCAGTTCTTC. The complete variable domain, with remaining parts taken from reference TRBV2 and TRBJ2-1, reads EPEVTQTPSHQVTQMGQEVILRCVPISNHLYFYWYRQILGQKVEFLVSFYNNEISEKSEIFDDQFSVERPDGSNFTLKIRSTKLEDSAMYFCASDSNEQFFGPGTRLTVL.

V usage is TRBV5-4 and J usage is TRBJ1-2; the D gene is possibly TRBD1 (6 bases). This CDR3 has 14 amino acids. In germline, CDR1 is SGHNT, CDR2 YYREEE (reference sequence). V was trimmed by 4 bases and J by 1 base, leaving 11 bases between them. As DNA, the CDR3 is TGTGCCAGCAGCGGCGGGGGGCTTAACTATGGCTACACCTTC. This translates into CASSGGGLNYGYTF.

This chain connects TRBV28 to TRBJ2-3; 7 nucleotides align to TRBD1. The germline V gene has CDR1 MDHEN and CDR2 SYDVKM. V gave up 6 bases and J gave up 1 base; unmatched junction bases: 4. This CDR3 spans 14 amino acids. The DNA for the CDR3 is TGTGCCAGCAGGCCCACAGGGGGCACAGATACGCAGTATTTT. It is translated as CASRPTGGTDTQYF.

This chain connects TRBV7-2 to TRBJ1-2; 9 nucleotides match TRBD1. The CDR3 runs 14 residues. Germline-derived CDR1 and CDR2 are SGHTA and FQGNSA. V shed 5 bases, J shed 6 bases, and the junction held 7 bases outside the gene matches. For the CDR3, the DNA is TGTGCCAGCAGCAGGGGGGACAGGGCGGATGGCTACACCTTC. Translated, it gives CASSRGDRADGYTF. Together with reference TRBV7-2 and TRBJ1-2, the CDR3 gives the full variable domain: GAGVSQSPSNKVTEKGKDVELRCDPISGHTALYWYRQSLGQGLEFLIYFQGNSAPDKSGLPSDRFSAERTGGSVSTLTIQRTQQEDSAVYLCASSRGDRADGYTFGSGTRLTVV.

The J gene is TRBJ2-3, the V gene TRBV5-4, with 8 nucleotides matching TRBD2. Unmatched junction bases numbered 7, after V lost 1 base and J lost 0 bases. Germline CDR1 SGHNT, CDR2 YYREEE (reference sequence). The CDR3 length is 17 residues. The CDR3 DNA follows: TGTGCCAGCAGCTTGATTAGCGGGGAAGTTAGCACAGATACGCAGTATTTT. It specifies CASSLISGEVSTDTQYF.

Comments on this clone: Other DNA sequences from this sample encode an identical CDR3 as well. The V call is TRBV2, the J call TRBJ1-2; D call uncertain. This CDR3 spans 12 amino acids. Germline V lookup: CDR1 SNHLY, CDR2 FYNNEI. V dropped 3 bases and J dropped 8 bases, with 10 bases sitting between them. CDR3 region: CASSEGSYGYTF. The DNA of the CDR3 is TGTGCCAGCAGTGAGGGCAGCTACGGCTACACCTTC.

The DNA for the CDR3 is TGTGCCAGCAGTTTAGGCAGGCTAAGGGGCAATCAGCCCCAGCATTTT. Translating it yields CASSLGRLRGNQPQHF. The chain carries TRBV28 and TRBJ1-5; no clear D gene. Per germline, CDR1 MDHEN and CDR2 SYDVKM. The CDR3 contains 16 residues. V was trimmed by 2 bases and J by 2 bases, leaving 13 bases between them. Drawing the rest from reference TRBV28 and TRBJ1-5, the complete variable domain is DVKVTQSSRYLVKRTGEKVFLECVQDMDHENMFWYRQDPGLGLRLIYFSYDVKMKEKGDIPEGYSVSREKKERFSLILESASTNQTSMYLCASSLGRLRGNQPQHFGDGTRLSIL.

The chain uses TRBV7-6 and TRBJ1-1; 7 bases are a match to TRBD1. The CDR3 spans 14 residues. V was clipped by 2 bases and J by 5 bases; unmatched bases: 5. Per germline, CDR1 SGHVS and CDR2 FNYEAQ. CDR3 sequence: CASSLRDSGTEAFF. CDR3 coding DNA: TGTGCCAGCAGCTTAAGGGACAGTGGAACTGAAGCTTTCTTT.

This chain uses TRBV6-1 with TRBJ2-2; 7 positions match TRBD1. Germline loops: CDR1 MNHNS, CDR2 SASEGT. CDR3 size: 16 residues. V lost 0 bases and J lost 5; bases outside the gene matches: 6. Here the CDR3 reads CASSEALTGATGELFF. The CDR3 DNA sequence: TGTGCCAGCAGTGAAGCGCTAACAGGGGCAACCGGGGAGCTGTTTTTT.

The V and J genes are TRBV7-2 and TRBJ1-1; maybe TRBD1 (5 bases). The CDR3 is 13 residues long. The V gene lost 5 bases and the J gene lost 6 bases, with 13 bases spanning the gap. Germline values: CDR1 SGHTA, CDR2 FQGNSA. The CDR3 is CASSPVGGAEAFF. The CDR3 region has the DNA TGTGCCAGCAGCCCGGTCGGGGGGGCTGAAGCTTTCTTT. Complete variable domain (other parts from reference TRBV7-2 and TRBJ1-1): GAGVSQSPSNKVTEKGKDVELRCDPISGHTALYWYRQSLGQGLEFLIYFQGNSAPDKSGLPSDRFSAERTGGSVSTLTIQRTQQEDSAVYLCASSPVGGAEAFFGQGTRLTVV.

CDR3: CASSLARGQGYNEQFF. The CDR3 nucleotides are TGCGCCAGCAGCTTGGCTCGGGGACAGGGGTACAATGAGCAGTTCTTC. V usage is TRBV5-1 and J usage is TRBJ2-1; 10 bases are shared with TRBD1. This CDR3 is built from 16 residues. Germline V lookup: CDR1 SGHRS, CDR2 YFSETQ. The ends lost 0 bases at V and 4 bases at J; junction bases unmatched: 4.

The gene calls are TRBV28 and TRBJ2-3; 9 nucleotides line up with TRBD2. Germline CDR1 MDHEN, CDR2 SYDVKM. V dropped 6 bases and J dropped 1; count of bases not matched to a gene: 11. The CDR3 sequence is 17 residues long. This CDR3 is CASSPNGLAKGTDTQYF. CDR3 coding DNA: TGTGCCAGCAGCCCGAACGGACTAGCGAAGGGCACAGATACGCAGTATTTT.

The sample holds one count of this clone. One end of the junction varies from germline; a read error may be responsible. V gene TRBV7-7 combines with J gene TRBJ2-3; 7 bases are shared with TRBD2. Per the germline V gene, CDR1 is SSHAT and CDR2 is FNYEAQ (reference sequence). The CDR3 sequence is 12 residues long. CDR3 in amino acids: CASSQMGGTQYF. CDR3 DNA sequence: TGTGCTAGCAGCCAAATGGGGGGGACGCAGTATTTT.

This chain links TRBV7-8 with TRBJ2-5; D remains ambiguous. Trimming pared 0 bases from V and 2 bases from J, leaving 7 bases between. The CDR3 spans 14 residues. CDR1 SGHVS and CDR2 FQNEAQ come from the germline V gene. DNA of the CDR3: TGTGCCAGCAGCTTAGCGGGGATACAAGAGACCCAGTACTTC. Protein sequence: CASSLAGIQETQYF.

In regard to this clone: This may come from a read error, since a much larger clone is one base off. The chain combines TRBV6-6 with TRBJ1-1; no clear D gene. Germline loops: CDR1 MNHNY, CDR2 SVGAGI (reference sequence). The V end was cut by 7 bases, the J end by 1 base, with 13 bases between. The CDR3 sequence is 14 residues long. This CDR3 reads CASTYGEGNTEAFF. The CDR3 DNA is TGTGCCAGCACCTACGGTGAGGGGAACACTGAAGCTTTCTTT.

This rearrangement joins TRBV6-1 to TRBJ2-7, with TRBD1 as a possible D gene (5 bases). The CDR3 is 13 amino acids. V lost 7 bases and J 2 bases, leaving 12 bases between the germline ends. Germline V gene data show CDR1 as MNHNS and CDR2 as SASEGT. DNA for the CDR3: TGTGCCAGCACCGCCGAGACAGCCTACGAGCAGTACTTC. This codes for CASTAETAYEQYF.

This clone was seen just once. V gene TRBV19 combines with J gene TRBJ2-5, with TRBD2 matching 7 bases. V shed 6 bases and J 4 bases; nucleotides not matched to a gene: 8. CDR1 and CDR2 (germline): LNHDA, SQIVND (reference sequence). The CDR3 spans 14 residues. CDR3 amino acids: CASRGLGIRETQYF. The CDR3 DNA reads TGTGCCAGTAGAGGACTAGGAATAAGAGAGACCCAGTACTTC.